The subject of this entry is one T cell receptor beta chain. The antigen is undetermined. This sample stems from a study of radiation and T cells in renal cell carcinoma. Study-wide findings and caveats: Intratumoral heterogeneity was not captured in these 0.95 to 1 g regions.

Libraries were prepared by immunoSEQ multiplex PCR; TCRdb keeps only in-frame clonotypes and omits some of them. This sample carries more than 8,500 clones, around three fifths of them seen once, and the ten largest clones take roughly 15%. Specified treatment: treatment-naive control, cytoreductive nephrectomy. There are 16 residues in the CDR3. With 10 bases clipped from V and 0 bases from J, the junction kept 9 bases outside the gene matches. Germline CDR1 reads SEHNR; CDR2 reads FQNEAQ (reference sequence). The sequence derives from a man aged 55 to 70 with renal cell carcinoma. Material: tumor tissue, obtained from a patient whose treatment was nephrectomy without radiotherapy. V is TRBV7-9 and J is TRBJ2-6, with 7 bases lining up with TRBD1. CDR3 nucleotides: TGTGCCACGGGTAGGGACAGCCACTCTGGGGCCAACGTCCTGACTTTC. It translates to CATGRDSHSGANVLTF.